These T cell receptor beta chains were read from a single sample in a study of T-cell memory formation after mild COVID-19. MiXCR, applied by TCRdb to the 5' RACE reads, yields one record per CDR3 protein. The sample has around 190,000 distinct CDR3 sequences; approximately 18% are singletons. The specimen was PBMCs or a T cell subset sorted from them (not recorded which). The receptors come from a man aged 18 to 29 who had mild COVID-19 (a few samples of this study predate the infection). Cell type and time point are not known. CDR3s include the opening cysteine and the closing phenylalanine or tryptophan. Fields, in order: V gene, D gene, J gene, clone size, CDR3 DNA, CDR3 protein. The D gene is left open where the match is weak. Clone size is given for some rows only: seen once, a few or many times, or a class if the clone is expanded.

V gene: TRBV7-2; D gene: TRBD2; J gene: TRBJ2-1; clone size: few; CDR3 DNA: TGTGCCAGCAGCCCCTCCGGGGGGGGCACGGGGTACAATGAGCAGTTCTTC; CDR3 protein: CASSPSGGGTGYNEQFF
V gene: TRBV5-1; D gene: -; J gene: TRBJ2-5; clone size: few; CDR3 DNA: TGCGCCAGCCGAGATAGGTTCGGGGAGACCCAGTACTTC; CDR3 protein: CASRDRFGETQYF
V gene: TRBV7-2; D gene: TRBD1; J gene: TRBJ1-4; clone size: -; CDR3 DNA: TGTGCCAGCAGCTTCGGCAGGGGGGACGAAAAACTGTTTTTT; CDR3 protein: CASSFGRGDEKLFF
V gene: TRBV5-6; D gene: TRBD1; J gene: TRBJ1-6; clone size: few; CDR3 DNA: TGTGCCAGCAGCCAGCCCCTGGGACAGACTGGAGATTCACCCCTCCACTTT; CDR3 protein: CASSQPLGQTGDSPLHF
V gene: TRBV20-1; D gene: TRBD1; J gene: TRBJ2-7; clone size: -; CDR3 DNA: TGCAGTGCTAGAGATCGAGTGACAGGGGGCTACGAGCAGTACTTC; CDR3 protein: CSARDRVTGGYEQYF
V gene: TRBV5-1; D gene: -; J gene: TRBJ1-1; clone size: -; CDR3 DNA: TGCGCCAGCAGCAGGTCAGGGACCACTGAAGCTTTCTTT; CDR3 protein: CASSRSGTTEAFF
V gene: TRBV5-1; D gene: -; J gene: TRBJ2-3; clone size: many; CDR3 DNA: TGCGCCAGCAGCTTGGGGCCCACAGATACGCAGTATTTT; CDR3 protein: CASSLGPTDTQYF
V gene: TRBV7-3; D gene: -; J gene: TRBJ1-1; clone size: once; CDR3 DNA: TGTGCCAGCAGCTCTATTGGGGGGAGGCAGACTGAAGCTTTCTTT; CDR3 protein: CASSSIGGRQTEAFF
V gene: TRBV4-3; D gene: TRBD2; J gene: TRBJ2-3; clone size: few; CDR3 DNA: TGCGCCAGTAGCCAAGAGGGCGGGGGGGCGAATACGCAGTATTTT; CDR3 protein: CASSQEGGGANTQYF
V gene: TRBV4-3; D gene: TRBD1; J gene: TRBJ1-2; clone size: few; CDR3 DNA: TGCGCCAGCAGCCAAGACGCCCAGGGGGCCCGGGGCTACACCTTC; CDR3 protein: CASSQDAQGARGYTF
V gene: TRBV6-5; D gene: -; J gene: TRBJ2-2; clone size: -; CDR3 DNA: TGTGCCAGCACCCAGGGCCACGGGGAGCTGTTTTTT; CDR3 protein: CASTQGHGELFF
V gene: TRBV7-6; D gene: -; J gene: TRBJ2-2; clone size: -; CDR3 DNA: TGTGCCAGCAGCCCCGGACAGCTCCTAACACCCGGGGAGCTGTTTTTT; CDR3 protein: CASSPGQLLTPGELFF
V gene: TRBV2; D gene: -; J gene: TRBJ1-1; clone size: few; CDR3 DNA: TGTGCGAGTGGTGGCGCTGAAGCTTTCTTT; CDR3 protein: CASGGAEAFF
V gene: TRBV24-1; D gene: -; J gene: TRBJ1-1; clone size: once; CDR3 DNA: TGTGCCACCATGGGGGTTGGGGGCACTGAAGCTTTCTTT; CDR3 protein: CATMGVGGTEAFF
V gene: TRBV7-4; D gene: -; J gene: TRBJ1-5; clone size: -; CDR3 DNA: TGTGCCAGCAGCTTATGCACAGCAAACAATCAGCCCCAGCATTTT; CDR3 protein: CASSLCTANNQPQHF
V gene: TRBV12-3/TRBV12-4; D gene: TRBD2; J gene: TRBJ2-5; clone size: few; CDR3 DNA: TGTGCCAGCAGCAGGACTAGCGGGGCCCCTGGGGGGACCCAGTACTTC; CDR3 protein: CASSRTSGAPGGTQYF
V gene: TRBV2; D gene: -; J gene: TRBJ2-5; clone size: -; CDR3 DNA: TGTGCCAGCAGTCAAGGCCAAGAGACCCAGTACTTC; CDR3 protein: CASSQGQETQYF
V gene: TRBV11-1; D gene: -; J gene: TRBJ2-5; clone size: many; CDR3 DNA: TGTGCCAGCAGCGGAAACACAGGGAGGCAAGAGACCCAGTACTTC; CDR3 protein: CASSGNTGRQETQYF
V gene: TRBV7-2; D gene: TRBD1; J gene: TRBJ1-5; clone size: -; CDR3 DNA: TGTGCCAGCAGCTTTAACAGGGGTGAACAGCCCCAGCATTTT; CDR3 protein: CASSFNRGEQPQHF
V gene: TRBV5-1; D gene: TRBD2; J gene: TRBJ2-1; clone size: many; CDR3 DNA: TGCGCCAGCACGGCGGGGGACTACAATGAGCAGTTCTTC; CDR3 protein: CASTAGDYNEQFF
V gene: TRBV4-1; D gene: TRBD1; J gene: TRBJ2-2; clone size: -; CDR3 DNA: TGCGCCAGCAGCTCCCGGGACAGAGACACCGGGGAGCTGTTTTTT; CDR3 protein: CASSSRDRDTGELFF
V gene: TRBV5-4; D gene: TRBD2; J gene: TRBJ2-3; clone size: -; CDR3 DNA: TGTGCCAGCAGCGGGACTAGCGAAAGCACAGATACGCAGTATTTT; CDR3 protein: CASSGTSESTDTQYF
V gene: TRBV2; D gene: -; J gene: TRBJ1-1; clone size: -; CDR3 DNA: TGTGCCAGCAACGGGGCAGGGTTAACTGAAGCTTTCTTT; CDR3 protein: CASNGAGLTEAFF
V gene: TRBV7-6; D gene: -; J gene: TRBJ1-1; clone size: few; CDR3 DNA: TGTGCCAGCAGCCCCAGGGATGTAGCTTTCTTT; CDR3 protein: CASSPRDVAFF
V gene: TRBV7-2; D gene: -; J gene: TRBJ2-3; clone size: -; CDR3 DNA: TGTGCCAGCAGCCCCAGGGGGGCCGCAGATACGCAGTATTTT; CDR3 protein: CASSPRGAADTQYF
V gene: TRBV7-2; D gene: -; J gene: TRBJ1-2; clone size: -; CDR3 DNA: TGTGCCAGCAGCTTTCAAGGACAGCTCTATGGCTACACCTTC; CDR3 protein: CASSFQGQLYGYTF
V gene: TRBV5-1; D gene: -; J gene: TRBJ1-4; clone size: few; CDR3 DNA: TGCGCCAGCAGCCTTGGAACAACTAATGAAAAACTGTTTTTT; CDR3 protein: CASSLGTTNEKLFF
V gene: TRBV7-9; D gene: -; J gene: TRBJ2-3; clone size: many; CDR3 DNA: TGTGCCAGCATCCCCGCCGCCTCGGGGCGGGATACGCAGTATTTT; CDR3 protein: CASIPAASGRDTQYF
V gene: TRBV4-3; D gene: -; J gene: TRBJ2-2; clone size: -; CDR3 DNA: TGCGCCAGCAGCCAAGACCCGGGGACCGTTAGGGCCGGGGAGCTGTTTTTT; CDR3 protein: CASSQDPGTVRAGELFF